The entry below describes one T cell receptor beta chain. This entry is derived from a study of blood T cell repertoires in COVID-19. In the study overall: PBMCs, B-cell-depleted T cells, or T cells provided the cDNA or gDNA that made up the material.

V dropped 8 bases and J dropped 2; count of bases not matched to a gene: 5. This CDR3 is built from 15 residues. The germline CDR1 and CDR2 sequences are WSHSY and SAAADI. TCRdb's copy holds only in-frame clones and misses some; the assay was immunoSEQ multiplex PCR. The sample holds 150,000 to 200,000 clones, around 83% seen once. V usage is TRBV10-2 and J usage is TRBJ1-4; 10 bases align to TRBD1. This clonotype was sampled from a human donor in a cohort sampled during active COVID-19. The sequenced sample consisted of peripheral blood. The CDR3 sequence is CASSGQGRTNEKLFF. The CDR3 DNA is TGCGCCAGCTCGGGACAGGGGAGGACTAATGAAAAACTGTTTTTT.